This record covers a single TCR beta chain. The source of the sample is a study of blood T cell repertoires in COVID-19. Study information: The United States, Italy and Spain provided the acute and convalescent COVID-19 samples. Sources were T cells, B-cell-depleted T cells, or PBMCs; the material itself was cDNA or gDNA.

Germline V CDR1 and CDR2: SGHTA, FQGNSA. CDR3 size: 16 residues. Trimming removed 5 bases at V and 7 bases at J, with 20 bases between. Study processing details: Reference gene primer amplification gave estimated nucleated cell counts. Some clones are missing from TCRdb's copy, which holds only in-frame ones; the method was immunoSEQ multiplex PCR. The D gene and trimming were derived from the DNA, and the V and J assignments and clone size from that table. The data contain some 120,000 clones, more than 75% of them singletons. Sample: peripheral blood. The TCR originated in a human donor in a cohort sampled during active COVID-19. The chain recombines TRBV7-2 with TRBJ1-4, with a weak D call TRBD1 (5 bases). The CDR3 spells CASSPNSGLRSEKLFF. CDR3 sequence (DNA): TGTGCCAGCAGCCCAAATTCGGGACTGAGGAGTGAAAAACTGTTTTTT.